In its sample, the clone carrying this T cell receptor beta chain was seen once. The size of this beta chain means little, since it is a stray read in a library made for alpha chains. V lost 5 bases, J lost 3 bases, and 13 bases lay in between. Per the germline V gene, CDR1 is SGHTA and CDR2 is FQGNSA. CDR3 size: 14 residues. TCRdb fed the RT-PCR reads into MiXCR, producing one record per CDR3 protein. The sample contains about 6,500 distinct CDR3 sequences, approximately 90% of which appear only once. This receptor was obtained from a female donor in good health, serving as a healthy control. V gene TRBV7-2 combines with J gene TRBJ1-1, with no clear D. Specimen: memory CD4+ T cells from blood. The CDR3 DNA follows: TGTGCCAGCAGCCCGAGCCCAGGATACACTGAAGCTTTCTTT. It encodes CASSPSPGYTEAFF.